The next 22 T cell receptor beta chains were all read from a single sample in a study of T cell changes during pregnancy in multiple sclerosis. Using immunoSEQ multiplex PCR, the repertoire was profiled, and TCRdb retains in-frame clones only, with some absent. Seen here are about 43,000 clones, roughly 90% observed once, and the top ten hold about 5.1%. This specimen consisted of peripheral blood, obtained in the second trimester of pregnancy. These receptor sequences come from a female donor in good health, enrolled as a control in a pregnancy study.

The chain carries TRBV27 and TRBJ2-5, with 8 bases lining up with TRBD1. This CDR3 contains 17 residues. Per germline, CDR1 MNHEY and CDR2 SMNVEV (reference sequence). J gave up 1 base and V 2 bases, and 9 bases lay outside the gene matches. The CDR3 DNA sequence: TGTGCCAGCAGTTTAAGGTTGGGGACAGGAGTCCAAGAGACCCAGTACTTC. It yields the protein CASSLRLGTGVQETQYF.

The V gene is TRBV9, the J gene TRBJ2-3; 8 bases are shared with TRBD2. CDR1 and CDR2 (germline): SGDLS, YYNGEE. The CDR3 consists of 18 residues. V was pared by 3 bases and J by 1 base, with 13 bases of the junction left unmatched. This CDR3 is CASSANPGLGSGTDTQYF. In DNA, the CDR3 is TGTGCCAGCAGCGCGAACCCGGGACTAGGGAGCGGCACAGATACGCAGTATTTT.

The chain is built from TRBV5-4 and TRBJ2-3, with 8 bases identical to TRBD2. Germline values: CDR1 SGHNT, CDR2 YYREEE (reference sequence). With V trimmed by 6 bases and J by 1 base, 7 bases remained unmatched. This CDR3 has 15 residues. As DNA, the CDR3 is TGTGCCAGCACCACCGGGGGGGGCGGCACAGATACGCAGTATTTT. Residues: CASTTGGGGTDTQYF.

The rearrangement links TRBV30 to TRBJ2-5; TRBD2 agrees at 7 bases. Germline lookup yields CDR1 GTSNPN and CDR2 SVGIG (reference sequence). This CDR3 contains 13 residues. V shed 2 bases, J shed 1 base, and the junction held 1 base outside the gene matches. The DNA for the CDR3 is TGTGCCTGGAGTCGACTAGCCCAAGAGACCCAGTACTTC. Translated, it gives CAWSRLAQETQYF.

For the CDR3, the DNA is TGTGCCAGCAGGGACAGGGCTTCCTACAATGAGCAGTTCTTC. Amino acid sequence: CASRDRASYNEQFF. V and J are TRBV2 and TRBJ2-1; TRBD1 agrees at 8 bases. J was trimmed by 1 base and V by 6 bases; bases with no gene match: 2. The CDR3 loop spans 14 amino acids. Germline V gene lookup returns CDR1 SNHLY and CDR2 FYNNEI.

This sequence joins TRBV11-3 and TRBJ1-2, with D possibly matching TRBD1 (5 bases). The V and J ends lost 0 bases and 6 bases respectively, with 8 bases between them. This CDR3 region has 13 residues. Germline V CDR1 and CDR2: SGHNT, YENEEA. The chain's CDR3 is CASSLDRGNGYTF. CDR3 DNA sequence: TGTGCCAGCAGCTTAGATCGGGGGAATGGCTACACCTTC.

V usage is TRBV19 and J usage is TRBJ1-6; tentative D call: TRBD1 (5 bases). The CDR3 runs to 23 residues. Germline assignment: CDR1 LNHDA and CDR2 SQIVND (reference sequence). Trimming stripped 6 bases from V and 0 bases from J, with 33 bases between. As DNA, the CDR3 is TGTGCCAGTAGAACCGCGGGGGTGAACTCGTGGGCAGCTTCCCTCTCCTATAATTCACCCCTCCACTTT. Its protein is CASRTAGVNSWAASLSYNSPLHF. Complete variable domain (other parts from reference TRBV19 and TRBJ1-6): DGGITQSPKYLFRKEGQNVTLSCEQNLNHDAMYWYRQDPGQGLRLIYYSQIVNDFQKGDIAEGYSVSREKKESFPLTVTSAQKNPTAFYLCASRTAGVNSWAASLSYNSPLHFGNGTRLTVT.

The V gene is TRBV29-1, the J gene TRBJ2-1; TRBD1 agrees at 8 bases. Looked up from germline, CDR1 is SQVTM and CDR2 is ANQGSEA. The CDR3 loop spans 14 amino acids. After removal of 3 bases from V and 9 bases from J, the junction contained 10 bases not matched to a gene. The CDR3 sequence: CSVDSGGWSPEQFF. DNA of the CDR3: TGCAGCGTTGATTCAGGGGGCTGGTCTCCTGAGCAGTTCTTC.

This sequence joins TRBV12-5 and TRBJ2-1; 10 bases align to TRBD2. This CDR3 has 16 residues. Trimming took 1 base from V and 8 from J; bases not matched to a gene: 8. Germline V lookup: CDR1 LGHNT, CDR2 FRNRAP. Here the CDR3 DNA reads TGTGCTAGTGGTTTGGGTAGCGGGGGGTACCTCGATGAGCAGTTCTTC. Translated: CASGLGSGGYLDEQFF. The full variable domain, completed using reference TRBV12-5 and TRBJ2-1, is DARVTQTPRHKVTEMGQEVTMRCQPILGHNTVFWYRQTMMQGLELLAYFRNRAPLDDSGMPKDRFSAEMPDATLATLKIQPSEPRDSAVYFCASGLGSGGYLDEQFFGPGTRLTVL.

The V call is TRBV5-6, the J call TRBJ1-2; maybe TRBD1 (5 bases). V lost 0 bases, J lost 5 bases, and 11 bases lay in between. The CDR3 runs to 14 residues. Germline CDR1 and CDR2: SGHDT and YYEEEE. The CDR3 sequence is CASSLEGALYGYTF. The DNA for the CDR3 is TGTGCCAGCAGCTTGGAAGGGGCCCTATATGGCTACACCTTC.

The rearrangement uses TRBV7-9 and TRBJ2-7; tentatively, D is TRBD1 (7 bases). V dropped 4 bases and J dropped 2 bases, with 15 bases sitting between them. The CDR3 runs 15 residues. The germline V gene encodes CDR1 SEHNR and CDR2 FQNEAQ (reference sequence). The CDR3 DNA is TGTGCCAGCAGCTCGCGGGACAGAGGAGCCTACGAGCAGTACTTC. It yields the protein CASSSRDRGAYEQYF.

The V gene is TRBV19, the J gene TRBJ1-4; 8 nucleotides match TRBD1. This CDR3 spans 13 amino acids. Germline V CDR1 and CDR2: LNHDA, SQIVND (reference sequence). Trimming removed 6 bases from V and 5 bases from J; junction bases left unmatched: 2. The CDR3, as DNA: TGTGCCAGTAGGAGGACAGGGAATGAAAAACTGTTTTTT. This sequence encodes CASRRTGNEKLFF.

The V gene is TRBV6-5, the J gene TRBJ2-1; a weak D match, TRBD2 (6 bases). There are 15 residues in the CDR3. Germline V gives CDR1 MNHEY, CDR2 SVGAGI. Trimming cost V 0 bases and J 3 bases, with 9 bases left between them. In nucleotides, the CDR3 is TGTGCCAGCAGTTACTCCTCGACTAGCTACAATGAGCAGTTCTTC. Residues: CASSYSSTSYNEQFF.

V is TRBV27 and J is TRBJ2-5; maybe TRBD2 (6 bases). The V gene lost 1 base and the J gene lost 5 bases, with 14 bases spanning the gap. This CDR3 has 15 amino acids. The germline CDR1 and CDR2 sequences are MNHEY and SMNVEV (reference sequence). This CDR3 is CASSLLGGAGETQYF. DNA of the CDR3: TGTGCCAGCAGTTTATTGGGCGGGGCCGGGGAGACCCAGTACTTC.

The rearrangement links TRBV6-5 to TRBJ2-3; TRBD2 aligns across 8 bases. CDR3 length: 16 residues. Trimming took 4 bases from V and 3 from J; bases not matched to a gene: 9. Germline values: CDR1 MNHEY, CDR2 SVGAGI. This chain's CDR3 is CASSSRGAGGTDTQYF. CDR3 DNA: TGTGCCAGCAGTTCCCGGGGGGCGGGGGGAACAGATACGCAGTATTTT.

The chain combines TRBV10-3 with TRBJ2-7, with TRBD1 matching over 8 bases. This CDR3 comprises 14 residues. Germline V gene data show CDR1 as ENHRY and CDR2 as SYGVKD. Trimming cost V 6 bases and J 4 bases; bases outside gene matches: 8. The CDR3 sequence: CAIRGTGTAYEQYF. In DNA form, the CDR3 reads TGTGCCATCAGGGGGACAGGAACCGCGTACGAGCAGTACTTC.

The chain carries TRBV27 and TRBJ2-2; 8 bases agree with TRBD2. Germline CDR1 MNHEY, CDR2 SMNVEV (reference sequence). This CDR3 has 16 residues. V dropped 3 bases and J dropped 3; count of bases not matched to a gene: 6. CDR3 region: CASSFQRGPYTGELFF. In nucleotides, the CDR3 is TGTGCCAGCAGTTTCCAGCGGGGGCCTTACACCGGGGAGCTGTTTTTT.

The chain has TRBV6-5 and TRBJ1-3; D gene unclear. The CDR3 length is 15 residues. Germline V gene lookup returns CDR1 MNHEY and CDR2 SVGAGI. Trimming removed 3 bases from V and 0 bases from J, with 9 bases in between. The CDR3 DNA sequence: TGTGCCAGCAGTTATCGGTCGAGCTCTGGAAACACCATATATTTT. Protein product: CASSYRSSSGNTIYF.

The chain couples TRBV25-1 to TRBJ2-2, with D possibly TRBD1 on 5 matching bases. The V end lost 6 bases, the J end lost 3 bases, and 11 bases lay between the germline ends. CDR3 size: 14 residues. Germline V gene lookup returns CDR1 MGHDK and CDR2 SYGVNS. The CDR3 loop is CASRRGTDTGELFF. The DNA for the CDR3 is TGTGCCAGCAGAAGGGGTACGGACACCGGGGAGCTGTTTTTT.

The rearrangement links TRBV27 to TRBJ2-7, with 7 bases aligning to TRBD2. The germline V gene encodes CDR1 MNHEY and CDR2 SMNVEV (reference sequence). Losses at the gene ends were 6 bases for V and 2 bases for J; bases not matched to a gene: 7. The CDR3 length is 14 residues. For the CDR3, the DNA is TGTGCCAGCAGCTGGGCTAGCGGCACCTACGAGCAGTACTTC. As protein: CASSWASGTYEQYF.

By share of the sample, this clone is medium-sized. This chain links TRBV25-1 with TRBJ1-2, with D maybe TRBD1 (6 bases). The V gene lost 9 bases and the J gene lost 5 bases, with 10 bases spanning the gap. There are 11 residues in the CDR3. Germline loops: CDR1 MGHDK, CDR2 SYGVNS. The CDR3 coding sequence is TGTGCCAGTTCTAGGGGGTATGGCTACACCTTC. Protein: CASSRGYGYTF.

The rearrangement joins TRBV6-5 to TRBJ1-2; TRBD1 matches at 9 bases. V gave up 6 bases and J gave up 8 bases; unmatched junction bases: 1. Germline CDR1 and CDR2: MNHEY and SVGAGI. The CDR3 is made up of 11 amino acids. Here the CDR3 DNA reads TGTGCCAGCAGCACAGGGGGCGGCTACACCTTC. Translating it yields CASSTGGGYTF.